This T cell receptor beta chain appears in the sequencing data of a study of early T cells in non-severe SARS-CoV-2 infection. Study in general: Chains stayed unpaired after sequencing of bulk RNA from unsorted whole blood.

Germline CDR1 is SGHTA and CDR2 is FQGNSA. The CDR3 has 16 residues. Trimming left V 2 bases short and J 3 bases short, with 17 bases between. The study's findings and limits: Matching against VDJdb likely underestimated virus-specific expansions, favoring anti-spike CD8.

Individual cDNA molecules each received unique molecular identifiers attached to them. Using its own MiXCR run on the 5' RACE reads, TCRdb lists one record per CDR3 protein. The repertoire has around 80,000 distinct CDR3 sequences, roughly an eighth of them found once; the top ten carry 1.4%. This clonotype was counted many times. Its antigen is undetermined. The chain combines TRBV7-2 with TRBJ2-7; D gene unclear. The sequence came from an adult who was a healthcare worker with PCR-confirmed SARS-CoV-2 infection or an uninfected control (not recorded which). The specimen was whole blood. CDR3 sequence: CASSLIGDPVNYEQYF. In DNA form, the CDR3 reads TGTGCCAGCAGCTTAATTGGCGACCCCGTAAACTACGAGCAGTACTTC.